The clone carrying this T cell receptor beta chain was counted at least ten times. This entry is derived from a study of T cells after posttransplantation cyclophosphamide. Libraries were prepared by immunoSEQ multiplex PCR; TCRdb keeps only in-frame clonotypes and omits some of them. This sample comprises roughly 26,000 clones, none seen once only. There are 16 residues in the CDR3. Germline assignment: CDR1 SNHLY and CDR2 FYNNEI. Trimming shortened V by 0 bases and J by 1 base, and 10 bases separated the two germline ends. The chain uses TRBV2 and TRBJ1-5, with D unresolved. Sequencing was performed on PBMCs. This TCR came from a man aged 45-65 years in good health, CMV-negative, and a related stem cell transplant donor. The CDR3 nucleotides are TGTGCCAGCAGTGAAGCAGGAGTGAAAAGCAATCAGCCCCAGCATTTT. This codes for CASSEAGVKSNQPQHF. The whole variable domain, remainder taken from reference TRBV2 and TRBJ1-5, is EPEVTQTPSHQVTQMGQEVILRCVPISNHLYFYWYRQILGQKVEFLVSFYNNEISEKSEIFDDQFSVERPDGSNFTLKIRSTKLEDSAMYFCASSEAGVKSNQPQHFGDGTRLSIL.